These 24 T cell receptor beta chains share one sample of origin, sequenced in a study of T cells in Graves' hyperthyroidism and ophthalmopathy. Authors of the study amplified TCR beta CDR3 regions from RNA transcripts. First-round RT-PCR targeting the TCR CDR3 was performed with the HTBI primer set. TCRdb fed the multiplex PCR reads into MiXCR, producing one record per CDR3 protein. Here the sample spans approximately 350,000 distinct CDR3 sequences, roughly 15% being singletons. The sequenced sample was blood. These receptors were taken from a woman aged 60-75 years with Graves' ophthalmopathy.

The V gene is TRBV7-3, the J gene TRBJ2-5; 8 nucleotides agree with TRBD1. The germline gives CDR1 SGHTA, CDR2 FQGTGA. CDR3 length equals 13 residues. V was pared by 8 bases and J by 4 bases, with 6 bases of the junction left unmatched. DNA of the CDR3: TGTGCCAGCGGCATAGACAGGGGAGAGACCCAGTACTTC. It encodes CASGIDRGETQYF.

The J gene is TRBJ2-3, the V gene TRBV7-3; D not resolved. Per germline, CDR1 SGHTA and CDR2 FQGTGA. This CDR3 has 13 residues. V lost 6 bases, J lost 6 bases, and 13 bases lay in between. Written as DNA, the CDR3 is TGTGCCAGCAGTGGACCCTCGGTGGATACGCAGTATTTT. Its protein is CASSGPSVDTQYF.

A single count supports this clonotype. One end of the junction varies from germline; a read error may be responsible. The V call is TRBV28, the J call TRBJ2-1; 12 bases map to TRBD1. This CDR3 is built from 14 residues. The V gene's germline CDR1 is MDHEN and CDR2 SYDVKM. CDR3 bases: TGTGCCAGCAGTTCCGGGACAGGGGGCTTCGGTGCGGTCTTC. Its translation is CASSSGTGGFGAVF.

This clonotype was observed many times. The J gene is TRBJ1-2, the V gene TRBV12-3 or TRBV12-4; D uncertain. Between the trimmed V and J ends, which lost 5 bases and 2 bases, there was a span of 21 bases. This CDR3 region has 17 residues. The CDR3 spells CASSPLVSQALNYGYTF. CDR3 bases: TGTGCCAGCAGTCCCCTGGTTAGCCAGGCTCTAAACTATGGCTACACCTTC.

This clonotype was seen ten or more times. This chain links TRBV12-3 or TRBV12-4 with TRBJ2-5, with 10 bases lining up with TRBD2. Germline trimming cut 3 bases from V and 5 bases from J; bases unmatched to any gene: 9. The CDR3 runs 16 residues. The CDR3 nucleotides are TGTGCCAGCAGTTTGTCTAGCGGGAGTAGTGGTGAGACCCAGTACTTC. This encodes CASSLSSGSSGETQYF.

There are many counts of this clonotype. The chain carries TRBV12-3 or TRBV12-4 and TRBJ2-3, with a weak D call TRBD2 (5 bases). This CDR3 spans 15 amino acids. The V end was cut by 5 bases, the J end by 0 bases, with 12 bases between. The CDR3 bases are TGTGCCAGCAGTCGGGATTCGACTAGCACAGATACGCAGTATTTT. Encoded protein: CASSRDSTSTDTQYF.

The gene calls are TRBV29-1 and TRBJ2-7; 15 bases map to TRBD2. This CDR3 is built from 16 residues. J gave up 0 bases and V 4 bases, and 4 bases lay outside the gene matches. The germline V gene encodes CDR1 SQVTM and CDR2 ANQGSEA. The CDR3 reads CSVGTSGGDFSYEQYF. In DNA form, the CDR3 reads TGCAGCGTTGGGACTAGCGGGGGGGACTTCTCCTACGAGCAGTACTTC.

The chain employs TRBV24-1 and TRBJ2-1, with 8 bases matching TRBD1. Germline values: CDR1 KGHDR, CDR2 SFDVKD. This CDR3 is built from 14 residues. V dropped 1 base and J dropped 8; count of bases not matched to a gene: 3. Here the CDR3 DNA reads TGTGCCACCAGTGATTTCGGACAGGGCTATGAGCAGTTCTTC. This codes for CATSDFGQGYEQFF.

This sequence joins TRBV19 and TRBJ2-3; possibly TRBD1 or TRBD2 for D (5 bases each). CDR1 and CDR2 (germline): LNHDA, SQIVND (reference sequence). Trimming removed 5 bases at V and 4 bases at J, with 13 bases between. The CDR3 totals 14 residues. The CDR3 bases are TGTGCCAGTAGTCCCGGGACGGATCCAGATACGCAGTATTTT. It translates to CASSPGTDPDTQYF.

In its sample, this clonotype was seen many times. The rearrangement uses TRBV9 and TRBJ2-3, with TRBD1 identical over 10 bases. Germline lookup yields CDR1 SGDLS and CDR2 YYNGEE. The trim removed 2 bases at V and 0 bases at J, leaving 21 bases unmatched. This CDR3 spans 22 amino acids. This CDR3 is CASSVGLPGQGLAVSSTDTQYF. The CDR3 DNA is TGTGCCAGCAGCGTCGGTTTACCGGGACAGGGGTTGGCGGTTTCTAGCACAGATACGCAGTATTTT.

V usage is TRBV15 and J usage is TRBJ2-5; no definite D call. V lost 3 bases and J lost 2, with 7 bases in between. The CDR3 loop spans 13 amino acids. CDR1 LNHNV and CDR2 YYDKDF come from the germline V gene (reference sequence). CDR3 coding DNA: TGTGCCACCAGCAGGGGAATTCAAGAGACCCAGTACTTC. Its translation: CATSRGIQETQYF.

This clonotype was observed a handful of times. V gene TRBV6-5 combines with J gene TRBJ1-4; 7 bases map to TRBD1. CDR1 and CDR2 from the germline V gene are MNHEY and SVGAGI. This CDR3 has 16 residues. Trimming at V came to 2 bases and at J to 5 bases, leaving 8 bases not matched to a gene. The CDR3 DNA reads as TGTGCCAGCAGTTACACTGACAGGGAAGGAAATGAAAAACTGTTTTTT. Translated, it gives CASSYTDREGNEKLFF.

Concerning this clonotype: A much more abundant neighbour one base away suggests this may be a read error. This sequence joins TRBV2 and TRBJ2-7, with 7 bases aligning to TRBD1. The germline V gene has CDR1 SNHLY and CDR2 FYNNEI. This CDR3 contains 13 residues. The CDR3 DNA follows: TGTGCCAGCAGTGGGACAGGAAACTACGAGCAGTGCTTC. Protein: CASSGTGNYEQCF.

At least ten counts were recorded for this clonotype. CDR3 sequence reads: CASSQELEASGNLETQYF. The CDR3 nucleotides read TGTGCCAGCAGCCAAGAGTTGGAGGCTAGCGGGAATTTGGAGACCCAGTACTTC. V gene TRBV3-1 combines with J gene TRBJ2-5; 9 bases line up with TRBD2. Looked up from germline, CDR1 is LGHDT and CDR2 is YNNKEL (reference sequence). The CDR3 has 18 amino acids. V was clipped by 0 bases and J by 5 bases; unmatched bases: 13.

The table lists this clonotype with many counts. CDR3: CASSLAGDSGIPRLAKNIQYF. The CDR3, as DNA: TGTGCCAGCAGCTTAGCTGGCGATAGCGGGATACCCCGCCTCGCCAAAAACATTCAGTACTTC. V and J are TRBV7-2 and TRBJ2-4; 8 positions match TRBD2. The CDR3 is 21 residues long. J was trimmed by 1 base and V by 0 bases; bases with no gene match: 17. CDR1 SGHTA and CDR2 FQGNSA come from the germline V gene.

This chain joins TRBV9 and TRBJ2-7, with D possibly being TRBD2 (6 bases). V lost 0 bases to trimming and J lost 0 bases, with 7 bases between them. CDR1 SGDLS and CDR2 YYNGEE come from the germline V gene. This CDR3 is 14 amino acids long. CDR3 DNA: TGTGCCAGCAGCGTAGGGGAGGCCTCCTACGAGCAGTACTTC. Translation gives CASSVGEASYEQYF.

This clonotype has at least ten counts. The chain uses TRBV20-1 and TRBJ2-7; 10 bases match TRBD2. V gave up 2 bases and J gave up 5 bases; unmatched junction bases: 9. CDR1 DFQATT and CDR2 SNEGSKA come from the germline V gene (reference sequence). The CDR3 runs 15 residues. The CDR3 spells CSARWTSGLPDEQYF. DNA of the CDR3: TGCAGTGCTAGATGGACTAGCGGCCTCCCAGACGAGCAGTACTTC.

In its sample, this clonotype was seen many times. The V and J genes are TRBV5-1 and TRBJ2-1, with 8 nucleotides matching TRBD2. V trimming: 5 bases; J trimming: 3 bases; junction bases outside the gene matches: 10. Germline CDR1 SGHRS, CDR2 YFSETQ. This CDR3 spans 16 amino acids. CDR3 loop: CASSNKAGESYNEQFF. CDR3 DNA: TGCGCCAGCAGTAACAAAGCGGGAGAGAGCTACAATGAGCAGTTCTTC. Based on the CDR3 plus reference TRBV5-1 and TRBJ2-1, the full variable domain is KAGVTQTPRYLIKTRGQQVTLSCSPISGHRSVSWYQQTPGQGLQFLFEYFSETQRNKGNFPGRFSGRQFSNSRSEMNVSTLELGDSALYLCASSNKAGESYNEQFFGPGTRLTVL.

The chain uses TRBV5-1 and TRBJ1-2, with D uncertain. V was trimmed by 0 bases and J by 6 bases, leaving 9 bases between them. CDR1 and CDR2 (germline): SGHRS, YFSETQ. CDR3 length equals 13 residues. CDR3 in amino acids: CASSLAGVDGYTF. For the CDR3, the DNA is TGCGCCAGCAGCTTGGCCGGGGTGGATGGCTACACCTTC.

This clonotype was seen ten or more times. The chain employs TRBV20-1 and TRBJ1-2, with unresolved D. V was cut by 0 bases and J by 4 bases, with 9 bases left in between. Germline V gene lookup returns CDR1 DFQATT and CDR2 SNEGSKA (reference sequence). This CDR3 is built from 13 residues. The CDR3 region has the DNA TGCAGTGCTAGAGATGGCAGTACCTATGGCTACACCTTC. This gives the protein CSARDGSTYGYTF.

This clonotype has only a few counts. The rearrangement joins TRBV7-2 to TRBJ2-3, with TRBD2 as a possible D gene (5 bases). V lost 3 bases, J lost 2 bases, and 15 bases lay in between. The germline V gene has CDR1 SGHTA and CDR2 FQGNSA. The CDR3 consists of 16 residues. This chain's CDR3 is CASSFLVGAFTDTQYF. The DNA for the CDR3 is TGTGCCAGCAGCTTCTTAGTGGGAGCCTTCACAGATACGCAGTATTTT.

V and J are TRBV14 and TRBJ2-2, with D possibly TRBD2 on 6 matching bases. Trimming cost V 5 bases and J 2 bases, with 9 bases left between them. Germline V gene data show CDR1 as SGHDN and CDR2 as FVKESK. The CDR3 consists of 14 residues. The CDR3 reads CASSGGLNTGELFF. The CDR3 DNA reads TGTGCCAGCAGCGGGGGACTTAACACCGGGGAGCTGTTTTTT.

There are many counts of this clonotype. J is TRBJ2-5 and V is TRBV12-3 or TRBV12-4; TRBD2 is a possible D gene (6 bases). Trimming took off 5 bases at V and 0 bases at J, with 13 bases between the two ends. This CDR3 is built from 15 residues. The CDR3 DNA sequence: TGTGCCAGCAGTCTCCCTCGGGGGAACCAAGAGACCCAGTACTTC. It translates to CASSLPRGNQETQYF.

The V gene is TRBV10-3, the J gene TRBJ1-5; D is uncertain. Germline V gives CDR1 ENHRY, CDR2 SYGVKD. V was shortened by 10 bases and J by 3 bases, with 10 bases between the two germline ends. CDR3 length: 12 amino acids. Here the CDR3 reads CATSAPNQPQHF. In DNA, the CDR3 is TGTGCCACATCGGCCCCCAATCAGCCCCAGCATTTT.